This is a list of T cell receptor beta chains from one sample in a study of blood T cell repertoires in COVID-19. TCRdb's table, derived via immunoSEQ multiplex PCR, lists solely in-frame clones and lacks some. The sample has almost 90,000 clones; about 90% are singletons. Sequences were obtained from peripheral blood. These receptors all stem from a man aged 80 or over with acute or convalescent COVID-19. CDR3s include the opening cysteine and the closing phenylalanine or tryptophan. Fields, in order: CDR3 DNA, CDR3 protein, V gene, D gene, clone size, J gene. A D gene is named only where the DNA matches it firmly. Clone size appears in some rows only: once, few, many, or a class for an expanded clone.

TGTGCCACCAGCAGAGCCCGCCCGGGACAGGGTGTCAACGAGCAGTACTTC CATSRARPGQGVNEQYF TRBV15 TRBD1 once TRBJ2-7
TGCGCCAGCAGTGCGACAGGGAAGGGCACCGGGGAGCTGTTTTTT CASSATGKGTGELFF TRBV10-1 TRBD1 . TRBJ2-2
TGTGCCAGCAGCCAAGAGGGACTAGGTGCGAATGAGCAGTTCTTC CASSQEGLGANEQFF TRBV14 TRBD2 . TRBJ2-1
TGTGCCAGTAGTATAGAACCCCGAGGGAACTATGGCTACACCTTC CASSIEPRGNYGYTF TRBV19 . . TRBJ1-2
TGCGCCAGCAGTCAGGGGGCGCACGCTGAAGCTTTCTTT CASSQGAHAEAFF TRBV10-2 TRBD1 . TRBJ1-1
TGCGCCAGCAGCTTGGGTGGGACTAGCGGGGACTACGAGCAGTACTTC CASSLGGTSGDYEQYF TRBV5-1 TRBD2 . TRBJ2-7
TGTGCCAGCTCATCCCCGGTGAACACTGAAGCTTTCTTT CASSSPVNTEAFF TRBV18 . once TRBJ1-1
TGCGCCAGCAGCAAGGGACAGGGTCCAGATACGCAGTATTTT CASSKGQGPDTQYF TRBV5-1 TRBD1 once TRBJ2-3
TGTGCCAGCAGTCCCCCCGTAGGGGCCCCAGGAAAACTGTTTTTT CASSPPVGAPGKLFF TRBV28 . . TRBJ1-4
TGTGCCAGTAGTTCGGGACTAGCGGATTACAATGAGCAGTTCTTC CASSSGLADYNEQFF TRBV19 TRBD2 . TRBJ2-1
TGTGCCAGCAGCTTGGCACAGGGGGCGGGCGGCTACACCTTC CASSLAQGAGGYTF TRBV5-5 TRBD1 . TRBJ1-2
TGTGCCAGCCTATCAGGACAGGTTAGCACAGATACGCAGTATTTT CASLSGQVSTDTQYF TRBV6-5 TRBD1 . TRBJ2-3
TGTGCCAGCAGCGCCCGGGACAGTAAGTCATATGGCTACACCTTC CASSARDSKSYGYTF TRBV9 TRBD1 . TRBJ1-2
TGCGCCAGCAGCCCCTCCGGGGGGCAGAGTGAAAAACTGTTTTTT CASSPSGGQSEKLFF TRBV5-1 . . TRBJ1-4
TGTGCCAGCAGCCCGGGGGGCCCCTACAATGAGCAGTTCTTC CASSPGGPYNEQFF TRBV7-3 . . TRBJ2-1
TGTGCCAGTAGTATATCAGGGGTAACTACCAATCAGCCCCAGCATTTT CASSISGVTTNQPQHF TRBV19 . . TRBJ1-5
TGTGCCAGCAGCCGTAACTCCTACAATGAGCAGTTCTTC CASSRNSYNEQFF TRBV7-8 . . TRBJ2-1
TGTGCCAGCAGCCAGGGGGCGGGGAGGGCGATCTACGAGCAGTACTTC CASSQGAGRAIYEQYF TRBV7-6 . . TRBJ2-7
TGTGCCAGCAGCTTGGCCTTTCGCACAGATACGCAGTATTTT CASSLAFRTDTQYF TRBV5-6 . . TRBJ2-3
TGTGCCTGGAGTAGGTCGGGACAGGGTTTTGCCGGGGAGCTGTTTTTT CAWSRSGQGFAGELFF TRBV30 TRBD1 . TRBJ2-2
TGCGCCAGCAGGGAAAACAGGGGGCTGGAGACCCAGTACTTC CASRENRGLETQYF TRBV4-3 TRBD1 . TRBJ2-5
TGTGCCAGTAGTATAGGCCCAGGGGCGGCACCCCTCCACTTT CASSIGPGAAPLHF TRBV19 . few TRBJ1-6
TGTGCCAGCATCCACTCCCGCCCAACTAATGAAAAACTGTTTTTT CASIHSRPTNEKLFF TRBV6-5 . . TRBJ1-4
TGTGCCAGCAGCTTATCATCCTACAATGAGCAGTTCTTC CASSLSSYNEQFF TRBV7-9 . . TRBJ2-1
TGTGCCAGCAGCTTAGCGATTCCCACAGGGGTAGAGTTCAACGCTGAAGCTTTCTTT CASSLAIPTGVEFNAEAFF TRBV7-2 TRBD1 . TRBJ1-1
TGTGCCAGCAGATCTTCAGACAGGGGAAACACTGAAGCTTTCTTT CASRSSDRGNTEAFF TRBV27 TRBD1 . TRBJ1-1
TGCGCCAGCACCGCAGGGGGCTCAGAGACCCAGTACTTC CASTAGGSETQYF TRBV10-2 TRBD1 . TRBJ2-5
TGTGCCAGCAGTGGTGCGGGGGATCAGCCCCAGCATTTT CASSGAGDQPQHF TRBV12-3/TRBV12-4 . . TRBJ1-5
TGTGCCAGCAGTGTGGGACAGGGATATGGCTACACCTTC CASSVGQGYGYTF TRBV2 TRBD1 . TRBJ1-2
TGTGCCAGCAGCTTCTCCCGTTCCCACGAGCAGTACTTC CASSFSRSHEQYF TRBV7-2 . . TRBJ2-7
TGTGCCAGCTCAGGACAGGGGGATTCACCCCTCCACTTT CASSGQGDSPLHF TRBV6-5 TRBD1 . TRBJ1-6
TGTGCCAGCAGTGTTAGACAGGGGAACACCGGGGAGCTGTTTTTT CASSVRQGNTGELFF TRBV2 TRBD1 . TRBJ2-2
TGTGCCAGCGGCTCTGGGCCCTCGGACAGGGCGAGTGGGGCCAACGTCCTGACTTTC CASGSGPSDRASGANVLTF TRBV28 TRBD1 . TRBJ2-6
TGTGCCAGCAGCCAAATTGGACAGGGGTATGGCTACACCTTC CASSQIGQGYGYTF TRBV3-1/TRBV3-2 TRBD1 . TRBJ1-2
TGTGCCACCAGTGACACAGGGGGCCGAGAGACCCAGTACTTC CATSDTGGRETQYF TRBV24-1 TRBD1 . TRBJ2-5
TGTGCCAGCAGCATACAGGGGAACACCATATATTTT CASSIQGNTIYF TRBV3-1/TRBV3-2 TRBD1 . TRBJ1-3
TGTGCCAGCACCCCGGGACAGGAGTACTATGGCTACACCTTC CASTPGQEYYGYTF TRBV6-5 TRBD1 . TRBJ1-2
TGTGCCAGCTCACACCGGAATAGCTTTACCAGCTCTGGAAACACCATATATTTT CASSHRNSFTSSGNTIYF TRBV18 . few TRBJ1-3
TGTGCCAGTAGGGGCAGGGCAGAGTCCTACGAGCAGTACTTC CASRGRAESYEQYF TRBV19 . . TRBJ2-7
TGTGCCAGCAGCGTAGACCCCTGGGGCGATGAGCAGTTCTTC CASSVDPWGDEQFF TRBV9 . . TRBJ2-1
TGTGCCAGCAGTTTTGAACAGGGCTTTGAGCAGTTCTTC CASSFEQGFEQFF TRBV21-1 . . TRBJ2-1
TGTGCCAGCAGCGCACTCCGGGACCTAGCGGGAGAGCAGTTCTTC CASSALRDLAGEQFF TRBV7-9 TRBD2 . TRBJ2-1
TGTGCCAGCAGGTCGCCGGCGGGGGAGGGGGAGACCCAGTACTTC CASRSPAGEGETQYF TRBV7-9 TRBD2 . TRBJ2-5
TGTGCTAGTGGTTCGGCCGGGAGGGCTCAAGAGACCCAGTACTTC CASGSAGRAQETQYF TRBV12-5 TRBD2 . TRBJ2-5
TGTGCCAGCAGAGCACAGGGTGCCTATGGCTACACCTTC CASRAQGAYGYTF TRBV6-5 . . TRBJ1-2
TGCAGCGTCGGGAGCCAATACTACGAGCAGTACTTC CSVGSQYYEQYF TRBV29-1 . . TRBJ2-7
TGTGCCAGCAGCTTAGGAGGTTCGGGTTGGATGAACACTGAAGCTTTCTTT CASSLGGSGWMNTEAFF TRBV7-2 . . TRBJ1-1
TGTGCCAGTAGTAACACCTACGAGCAGTACTTC CASSNTYEQYF TRBV19 . . TRBJ2-7
TGTGCCAGCAGCTTAGAAATGTCGGGGGGCTATGGCTACACCTTC CASSLEMSGGYGYTF TRBV7-8 . . TRBJ1-2
TGTGCCAGCAGCGGGAAGGTAGGGGCAAGGCACGAGCAGTACTTC CASSGKVGARHEQYF TRBV5-6 . . TRBJ2-7
TGTGCCAGCAGCTTCCTGCCGGGACAGGGTAACTATGGCTACACCTTC CASSFLPGQGNYGYTF TRBV7-6 TRBD1 . TRBJ1-2
TGTGCCAGCAGCGCGAAGCCGGGGACTGAAGCTTTCTTT CASSAKPGTEAFF TRBV5-5 . once TRBJ1-1
TGTGCCAGCAGCCTTTATCGACTAGCGGGATACATTAATGAGCAGTTCTTC CASSLYRLAGYINEQFF TRBV7-8 TRBD2 . TRBJ2-1
TGTGCCTGGAGTCGACTAGCGCACACCGGGGAGCTGTTTTTT CAWSRLAHTGELFF TRBV30 TRBD2 . TRBJ2-2